This T cell receptor (beta chain) is from a study of glioma-infiltrating T cells after dendritic cell vaccination. As for the study in general: Glioblastoma patients came from Phase I and II dendritic cell vaccination trials. Between about 2002 and 2013, patients got autologous tumor lysate-pulsed dendritic cell vaccines. The study's findings and limits: TCR clonality showed no direct relationship with survival.

Primers: 60 V beta forward and 13 J beta reverse. TCRdb keeps only in-frame clones here, not all; method: immunoSEQ multiplex PCR. The data contain tens of thousands of clones, 85% of them singletons. Time point indicated: after dendritic cell vaccination, including at tumor progression/relapse. There are a few counts of this clone. Its antigen remains unknown. This CDR3 comprises 16 residues. With 4 bases removed from V and 4 bases from J, the gap between germline ends came to 18 bases. The germline gives CDR1 ENHRY, CDR2 SYGVKD. The chain is built from TRBV10-3 and TRBJ2-3; D is possibly TRBD2 (5 bases). Sequenced here: blood, sampled after dendritic cell vaccination. The sequence was collected from a human donor with glioblastoma. The CDR3 loop is CAISAEGTGLADTQYF. Written as DNA, the CDR3 is TGTGCCATCAGTGCTGAGGGAACGGGTCTGGCAGATACGCAGTATTTT.